Below are 22 T cell receptor beta chains sequenced from a single sample in a study of cytomegalovirus exposure and HLA in healthy donors. The primer mix had 60 Vbeta and 13 Jbeta primers. The method was immunoSEQ multiplex PCR; TCRdb's version includes in-frame clones alone and lacks a portion of them. This repertoire includes around 120,000 clones. Sequenced: PBMCs. These receptors all come from a man between 50 and 59 years old in good health and CMV-seronegative.

The V call is TRBV19, the J call TRBJ1-1; D is undetermined. This CDR3 region has 14 residues. Trimming shortened V by 3 bases and J by 6 bases, and 14 bases separated the two germline ends. Per germline, CDR1 LNHDA and CDR2 SQIVND (reference sequence). CDR3 nucleotides: TGTGCCAGTAGTATCCTCACAGACGGGGCTGAAGCTTTCTTT. Translated, it gives CASSILTDGAEAFF.

CDR3 region: CASSSGPLTQYF. Here the CDR3 DNA reads TGTGCCAGCAGCTCTGGCCCTTTAACGCAGTATTTT. V gene TRBV5-6 combines with J gene TRBJ2-3, with unresolved D. The germline gives CDR1 SGHDT, CDR2 YYEEEE. The CDR3 totals 12 residues. V lost 3 bases to trimming and J lost 9 bases, with 11 bases between them.

V and J are TRBV7-2 and TRBJ2-3; 9 bases are shared with TRBD1. Germline assignment: CDR1 SGHTA and CDR2 FQGNSA. CDR3 size: 14 residues. The V segment lost 6 bases and the J segment 4 bases; nucleotides outside the gene matches: 5. As DNA, the CDR3 is TGTGCCAGCAGTAAGGACAGGGGCGCAGATACGCAGTATTTT. Its protein product is CASSKDRGADTQYF.

This chain joins TRBV19 and TRBJ2-5, with TRBD1 as a possible D gene (6 bases). Germline V CDR1 and CDR2: LNHDA, SQIVND (reference sequence). The V end was cut by 5 bases, the J end by 2 bases, with 15 bases between. The CDR3 has 15 amino acids. CDR3 in DNA: TGTGCCAGTAGTTTCGGACAGAACTATCAAGAGACCCAGTACTTC. Protein: CASSFGQNYQETQYF.

The chain combines TRBV4-2 with TRBJ1-5; maybe TRBD1 (5 bases). V lost 0 bases, J lost 12 bases, and 15 bases lay in between. Germline CDR1 and CDR2: LGHNA and YNFKEQ. This CDR3 is 14 amino acids long. This CDR3 reads CASSQERASQGQHF. CDR3 nucleotides: TGTGCCAGCAGCCAAGAAAGGGCCTCTCAGGGCCAGCATTTT.

The chain recombines TRBV5-1 with TRBJ2-1; TRBD1 aligns across 8 bases. CDR1 SGHRS and CDR2 YFSETQ come from the germline V gene. V shed 3 bases, J shed 10 bases, and the junction held 9 bases outside the gene matches. CDR3 length: 14 amino acids. CDR3 coding DNA: TGCGCCAGCAGCTCCCAGGGGGCGGCGGTAGAGCAGTTCTTC. Translating gives CASSSQGAAVEQFF.

V is TRBV18 and J is TRBJ2-5; the D is unclear. V was cut by 5 bases and J by 5 bases, with 12 bases left in between. From germline, CDR1 is KGHSH and CDR2 LQKENI. The CDR3 consists of 13 residues. The CDR3, as DNA: TGTGCCAGCTCAACATCCGGGTTGGAGACCCAGTACTTC. The encoded protein is CASSTSGLETQYF.

The chain links TRBV18 to TRBJ1-1; D unresolved. The CDR3 totals 14 residues. Trimming left V 3 bases short and J 2 bases short, with 10 bases between. Germline values: CDR1 KGHSH, CDR2 LQKENI. For the CDR3, the DNA is TGTGCCAGCTCACCCGCAGGTTATAACACTGAAGCTTTCTTT. Its protein product is CASSPAGYNTEAFF.

CDR3 protein: CASSQDRAAASGGGYTF. The CDR3 nucleotides read TGTGCCAGCAGCCAAGATAGAGCGGCAGCCTCTGGCGGTGGCTACACCTTC. V and J are TRBV4-2 and TRBJ1-2; D remains unclear. This CDR3 is built from 17 residues. The germline CDR1 and CDR2 sequences are LGHNA and YNFKEQ. The ends were cut back, 0 bases at V and 7 bases at J, with 21 bases in the middle.

The V call is TRBV6-1, the J call TRBJ1-2, with unresolved D. This CDR3 has 12 residues. CDR1 is MNHNS and CDR2 is SASEGT in the germline V gene. V was shortened by 0 bases and J by 8 bases, with 7 bases between the two germline ends. The CDR3 reads CASSEAVAGYTF. The DNA for the CDR3 is TGTGCCAGCAGTGAAGCTGTTGCGGGCTACACCTTC.

V usage is TRBV7-3 and J usage is TRBJ2-2; D might be TRBD2 (6 bases). V was pared by 2 bases and J by 4 bases, with 14 bases between. CDR1 is SGHTA and CDR2 is FQGTGA in the germline V gene. This CDR3 spans 16 amino acids. This CDR3 reads CASSLGAGIGTGELFF. The CDR3 bases are TGTGCCAGCAGCTTAGGGGCGGGGATCGGCACCGGGGAGCTGTTTTTT.

The V call is TRBV6-6, the J call TRBJ1-1; D is possibly TRBD1 (5 bases). The CDR3 contains 16 residues. V was pared by 6 bases and J by 1 base, with 18 bases between. Germline lookup yields CDR1 MNHNY and CDR2 SVGAGI (reference sequence). The CDR3, as DNA: TGTGCCAGCAGCACCCGGAGGGGATTACAGAACACTGAAGCTTTCTTT. Its translation is CASSTRRGLQNTEAFF.

The chain carries TRBV15 and TRBJ2-3; 10 bases line up with TRBD2. Trimming at V came to 7 bases and at J to 2 bases, leaving 6 bases not matched to a gene. The CDR3 loop spans 15 amino acids. CDR1 is LNHNV, CDR2 YYDKDF, per germline (reference sequence). This chain's CDR3 is CATMGLATITDTQYF. The CDR3 coding sequence is TGTGCCACCATGGGACTAGCGACCATCACAGATACGCAGTATTTT.

The V call is TRBV5-6, the J call TRBJ2-4; D is perhaps TRBD2 (5 bases). With 3 bases removed from V and 6 bases from J, the gap between germline ends came to 16 bases. The CDR3 runs 15 residues. The germline gives CDR1 SGHDT, CDR2 YYEEEE. The CDR3 nucleotides are TGTGCCAGCAGCTCGCTGGAGGTCTATGGAAACATTCAGTACTTC. Protein product: CASSSLEVYGNIQYF.

V usage is TRBV20-1 and J usage is TRBJ1-1; D is ambiguous. The CDR3 spans 11 residues. Looked up from germline, CDR1 is DFQATT and CDR2 is SNEGSKA (reference sequence). V was cut by 1 base and J by 4 bases, with 4 bases left in between. Written as DNA, the CDR3 is TGCAGTGCTAGAGTCGGCACTGAAGCTTTCTTT. Residues: CSARVGTEAFF.

This chain joins TRBV5-1 and TRBJ2-1; D may be TRBD1 (5 bases). This CDR3 has 15 residues. Per the germline V gene, CDR1 is SGHRS and CDR2 is YFSETQ. Trimming cost V 0 bases and J 1 base, with 8 bases left between them. The CDR3 region has the DNA TGCGCCAGCAGCTTGGGGGGCTCTTCCTACAATGAGCAGTTCTTC. It encodes CASSLGGSSYNEQFF.

The chain carries TRBV20-1 and TRBJ2-5; D gene uncertain. The assigned J gene may be wrong: the sequence end matches TRBJ2-7 better. The CDR3 totals 11 residues. Germline values: CDR1 DFQATT, CDR2 SNEGSKA (reference sequence). CDR3 region: CSVPSYYEQYF. The CDR3 DNA sequence: TGCAGTGTCCCCAGTTACTACGAGCAGTACTTC.

The rearrangement joins TRBV7-8 to TRBJ1-2; 7 bases match TRBD1. V shed 3 bases and J 8 bases; nucleotides not matched to a gene: 21. This CDR3 has 18 amino acids. The V gene's germline CDR1 is SGHVS and CDR2 FQNEAQ. The CDR3: CASSLVAGTATNRRGYTF. CDR3 bases: TGTGCCAGCAGCTTGGTGGCCGGGACAGCCACCAACCGACGGGGCTACACCTTC.

The V and J genes are TRBV7-9 and TRBJ2-6; TRBD1 is a possible D gene (6 bases). CDR3 size: 15 residues. Germline values: CDR1 SEHNR, CDR2 FQNEAQ (reference sequence). V was pared by 4 bases and J by 2 bases, with 9 bases between. CDR3: CASSSTGTGANVLTF. CDR3 nucleotides: TGTGCCAGCAGCTCCACAGGGACTGGGGCCAACGTCCTGACTTTC.

This chain connects TRBV30 to TRBJ2-5; the D is unclear. CDR3 length: 13 amino acids. Germline V gene data show CDR1 as GTSNPN and CDR2 as SVGIG (reference sequence). The V end was cut by 0 bases, the J end by 1 base, with 6 bases between. CDR3: CAWSVQIQETQYF. The CDR3 DNA follows: TGTGCCTGGAGTGTCCAGATCCAAGAGACCCAGTACTTC.

J is TRBJ1-1 and V is TRBV30; 8 bases are shared with TRBD1. This CDR3 is built from 12 residues. Germline V gene lookup returns CDR1 GTSNPN and CDR2 SVGIG (reference sequence). The V segment lost 6 bases and the J segment 8 bases; nucleotides outside the gene matches: 8. The chain's CDR3 is CACRPDRAEAFF. CDR3 sequence (DNA): TGTGCCTGCCGACCGGACAGGGCCGAAGCTTTCTTT. The full variable domain, its missing parts supplied by reference TRBV30 and TRBJ1-1, is SQTIHQWPATLVQPVGSPLSLECTVEGTSNPNLYWYRQAAGRGLQLLFYSVGIGQISSEVPQNLSASRPQDRQFILSSKKLLLSDSGFYLCACRPDRAEAFFGQGTRLTVV.

The V call is TRBV2, the J call TRBJ1-1; no definite D call. This CDR3 contains 13 residues. CDR1 is SNHLY, CDR2 FYNNEI, per germline. The V gene lost 7 bases and the J gene lost 0 bases, with 9 bases spanning the gap. The CDR3 loop reads CASITGLNTEAFF. The CDR3 DNA follows: TGTGCCAGCATTACGGGGTTGAACACTGAAGCTTTCTTT.